This record concerns one T cell receptor beta chain sequence. This specimen belongs to a study of shared clonotypes between healthy human individuals. For the study at large: With ages of 18 to 49, the donors were a couple of women and three men.

The table came from immunoSEQ multiplex PCR; TCRdb's copy has only in-frame clones and leaves some out. The sample gives millions of clones, 95% of which show up once; 0.13% is in the top ten. The CDR3 has 15 residues. CDR1 and CDR2 (germline): LNHDA, SQIVND (reference sequence). V lost 5 bases, J lost 2 bases, and 10 bases lay in between. This receptor was identified in a man aged 18 to 30 in good health. The chain carries TRBV19 and TRBJ2-6; the D gene could be TRBD1 or TRBD2 (6 bases each). The specimen was naive CD4+ T cells sorted from blood. Subset reported: CD45RA+ positively selected. CDR3 nucleotide sequence: TGTGCCAGTAGTGACGGGGGCGCTGGGGCCAACGTCCTGACTTTC. This codes for CASSDGGAGANVLTF.